This T cell receptor (beta chain) stems from a study of blood T cell repertoires in COVID-19. Study in general: COVID-19 samples from acute and convalescent phases originated in the United States, Italy and Spain.

The CDR3 has 14 residues. The germline V gene has CDR1 SGHNT and CDR2 YENEEA. Trimming stripped 1 base from V and 4 bases from J, with 9 bases between. Individuals aged roughly 18 to 95 years were recruited from 24 US areas. In Cohort 3, a recovered donor had either two negative PCRs, clearance, or symptom resolution. Sequencing used immunoSEQ multiplex PCR; TCRdb keeps in-frame clones, though not all of them. The sample yields about 260,000 clones, 86% seen once. The TCR sequence derives from a woman aged 50 to 60 who had recovered from COVID-19. Material: PBMCs or T cells enriched from blood (not recorded which). This chain links TRBV11-3 with TRBJ2-3; a possible D gene is TRBD1 (6 bases). The CDR3 sequence is CASSLGRTADTQYF. The CDR3 DNA is TGTGCCAGCAGCTTAGGTCGGACAGCAGATACGCAGTATTTT.